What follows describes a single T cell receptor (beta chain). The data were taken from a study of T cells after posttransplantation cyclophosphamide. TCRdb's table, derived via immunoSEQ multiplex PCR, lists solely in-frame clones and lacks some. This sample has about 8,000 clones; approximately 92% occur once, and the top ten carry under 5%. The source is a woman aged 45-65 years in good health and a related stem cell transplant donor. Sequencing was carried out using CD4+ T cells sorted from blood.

The CDR3 sequence is CASSVRRDYEQYF. Written as DNA, the CDR3 is TGTGCCAGCAGTGTTCGTCGAGACTACGAGCAGTACTTC. The chain is built from TRBV2 and TRBJ2-7; D is unresolved. Trimming left V 4 bases short and J 3 bases short, with 10 bases between. This CDR3 contains 13 residues. CDR1 is SNHLY, CDR2 FYNNEI, per germline.